Listed below are T cell receptor beta chains from one sample, sequenced in a study of shared clonotypes between healthy human individuals. Assay: immunoSEQ multiplex PCR; the TCRdb copy retains only in-frame clones and omits some. The repertoire holds roughly 500,000 clones, about 96% seen once, with about 0.059% in the top ten. The specimen sequenced was naive CD4+ T cells sorted from blood. The receptors were sampled from a woman in her 30s in good health. CDR3s include the opening cysteine and the closing phenylalanine or tryptophan. The D gene is left open where the match is weak.

v_call | d_call | cdr3_aa
TRBV5-4 | TRBD2 | CASSPGRSSWSSYNEQFF
TRBV18 | TRBD2 | CASSPTSGSYQETQYF
TRBV7-8 | - | CASSPTRTRGMRETQYF
TRBV10-3 | TRBD2 | CAISESMREPDEQFF
TRBV18 | - | CASSPGTNSYEQYF
TRBV2 | - | CASSVGTTPGTDTQYF
TRBV27 | - | CASKHLNYGYTF
TRBV10-3 | TRBD1 | CAIRPSTGTDYGYTF
TRBV29-1 | TRBD1 | CSVSDRDYGYTF
TRBV18 | - | CASSPGPGREQYF
TRBV29-1 | TRBD1 | CSVEPGDSNYGYTF
TRBV4-1 | - | CASRAPGVTNEKLFF
TRBV6-6 | - | CASSYPITDTGELFF
TRBV28 | TRBD2 | CASSFLGGVTDTQYF
TRBV5-1 | - | CASSWWDPSYEQYF